This TCR beta chain emerged from a study of cytomegalovirus exposure and HLA in healthy donors. Across the whole study: Of 350 to 400 genotyped donors, 80% to 85% grouped in the Caucasian-associated ancestry cluster.

Study-level points and caveats: Cytomegalovirus association was listed for about 180 TCR beta chains. Within an earlier analysis, most TCR beta V segments proved productive either about 90% or about 30% of the time.

With regard to this clone: Its antigen is unidentified.

This CDR3 is built from 14 residues. V lost 4 bases and J lost 2; bases outside the gene matches: 5. The germline gives CDR1 SGHRS, CDR2 YFSETQ. This PCR relied on a set of 60 Vbeta primers and 13 Jbeta primers. The protocol was immunoSEQ multiplex PCR, while the TCRdb copy is restricted to in-frame clones and leaves out a portion. The sample contains more than 95,000 clones, 77% of which appear only once. Sample: PBMCs. The clonotype was recovered from a woman in her thirties or forties in good health and CMV-seropositive. This chain joins TRBV5-1 and TRBJ2-7; TRBD2 matches at 8 bases. CDR3 protein: CASSPGLEAYEQYF. CDR3 nucleotides: TGCGCCAGCAGCCCGGGACTAGAAGCCTACGAGCAGTACTTC.